This entry lists 31 T cell receptor beta chains sequenced from one sample in a study of regulatory T cells in long-lasting Graves disease. CDR3-region Arm-PCR and iRepertoire HTBI primers produced the TCR beta libraries. Each CDR3 protein is one row after TCRdb ran MiXCR on the multiplex PCR reads. The sample contains hundreds of thousands of distinct CDR3 sequences, 25% to 35% of which appear only once. Documented time point: persistent/refractory GD, antithyroid drugs over 5 years with positive TRAb. The TCR library was made from RNA that had been extracted from PBMCs in TRIzol. Sequenced material: peripheral blood mononuclear cells (PBMCs), taken when the disease was refractory, from a patient treated with antithyroid drugs. The receptors were gathered from a female donor with Graves disease.

The chain couples TRBV4-2 to TRBJ1-4, with TRBD1 matching over 7 bases. Germline V CDR1 and CDR2: LGHNA, YNFKEQ. This CDR3 comprises 13 residues. The J segment lost 6 bases and the V segment lost 3 bases, leaving 1 base of the junction unmatched. The CDR3 loop is CASSQGQYEKLFF. DNA for the CDR3: TGTGCCAGCAGCCAGGGACAGTATGAAAAACTGTTTTTT.

The J gene is TRBJ2-7, the V gene TRBV6-2 or TRBV6-3; D is ambiguous. Germline V CDR1 and CDR2: MNHEY, SVGEGT. The V end lost 5 bases, the J end lost 1 base, and 12 bases lay between the germline ends. The CDR3 totals 14 residues. This CDR3 is CASSESWASYEQYF. In nucleotides, the CDR3 is TGTGCCAGCAGTGAATCCTGGGCATCCTACGAGCAGTACTTC.

This chain uses TRBV7-2 with TRBJ2-5, with 7 bases identical to TRBD2. V lost 5 bases to trimming and J lost 5 bases; unmatched junction nucleotides: 8. This CDR3 has 14 amino acids. Germline V gene lookup returns CDR1 SGHTA and CDR2 FQGNSA. The CDR3 DNA follows: TGTGCCAGCAGCAATGCCGGGACTACGGAGACCCAGTACTTC. The encoded protein is CASSNAGTTETQYF.

This chain uses TRBV5-1 with TRBJ2-1; 7 bases agree with TRBD2. With 4 bases clipped from V and 0 bases from J, the junction kept 4 bases outside the gene matches. The CDR3 spans 15 residues. Germline-derived CDR1 and CDR2 are SGHRS and YFSETQ. The CDR3 DNA reads TGCGCCAGCAGCCGGGGGGAGAGCTCCTACAATGAGCAGTTCTTC. It specifies CASSRGESSYNEQFF.

The chain has TRBV29-1 and TRBJ1-5, with 8 positions matching TRBD1. Per germline, CDR1 SQVTM and CDR2 ANQGSEA. The ends lost 5 bases at V and 2 bases at J; junction bases unmatched: 2. The CDR3 has 13 residues. CDR3 DNA: TGCAGCGTTCAGGGGGCTGGCAATCAGCCCCAGCATTTT. The encoded protein is CSVQGAGNQPQHF.

Many counts were recorded for this clonotype. The V and J genes are TRBV15 and TRBJ2-7; D is ambiguous. V lost 1 base and J lost 1, with 8 bases in between. CDR1 LNHNV and CDR2 YYDKDF come from the germline V gene (reference sequence). The CDR3 extends over 14 amino acids. The CDR3 region has the DNA TGTGCCACCAGCAGAGGGGTCGGATCCTACGAGCAGTACTTC. Translated, it gives CATSRGVGSYEQYF.

V gene TRBV5-1 combines with J gene TRBJ2-5; D unclear. The germline V gene encodes CDR1 SGHRS and CDR2 YFSETQ. The CDR3 contains 12 residues. The germline V and J ends were trimmed by 7 bases and 5 bases, with 12 bases remaining between them. The CDR3 protein is CASAIPGETQYF. The DNA of the CDR3 is TGCGCCAGCGCCATCCCCGGGGAGACCCAGTACTTC.

The chain links TRBV7-9 to TRBJ1-2; D uncertain. Trimming took 6 bases from V and 5 from J, leaving 19 bases between them. CDR1 is SEHNR and CDR2 is FQNEAQ in the germline V gene (reference sequence). The CDR3 totals 15 residues. The CDR3 spells CASRALQASQYGYTF. CDR3 nucleotide sequence: TGTGCCAGCAGAGCGCTTCAGGCGTCTCAGTATGGCTACACCTTC.

This clonotype was observed a single time. CDR3 coding DNA: TGTGCCAGCAGTGAATGGGGGGGGGCCGGAGGCACTGAAGCTTTCTTT. This gives the protein CASSEWGGAGGTEAFF. The rearrangement uses TRBV25-1 and TRBJ1-1, with D possibly matching TRBD1 (6 bases). CDR3 length: 16 residues. V was clipped by 1 base and J by 4 bases, with 16 bases between them. Germline-derived CDR1 and CDR2 are MGHDK and SYGVNS.

This clonotype showed up many times. The rearrangement joins TRBV28 to TRBJ1-1, with D maybe TRBD1 (6 bases). Germline CDR1 MDHEN, CDR2 SYDVKM. The CDR3 runs to 15 residues. Trimming pared 7 bases from V and 1 base from J, leaving 16 bases between. CDR3 in amino acids: CASTHLGQPNTEAFF. The CDR3 DNA reads TGTGCCAGCACCCACCTCGGACAGCCGAACACTGAAGCTTTCTTT.

This clonotype was seen only a few times. This rearrangement joins TRBV6-1 to TRBJ2-7; possibly TRBD1 or TRBD2 for D (5 bases each). V lost 4 bases and J 3 bases, leaving 16 bases between the germline ends. The CDR3 has 15 amino acids. CDR1 MNHNS and CDR2 SASEGT come from the germline V gene. This CDR3 reads CASSVRDRGDYEQYF. CDR3 DNA sequence: TGTGCCAGCAGTGTCCGGGACCGGGGAGACTACGAGCAGTACTTC.

The CDR3 sequence is CASRRGISYNEQFF. Here the CDR3 DNA reads TGTGCCAGTAGGCGGGGTATCTCCTACAATGAGCAGTTCTTC. V is TRBV19 and J is TRBJ2-1; maybe TRBD2 (6 bases). Germline V gives CDR1 LNHDA, CDR2 SQIVND (reference sequence). This CDR3 spans 14 amino acids. The germline V and J ends were trimmed by 6 bases and 0 bases, with 9 bases remaining between them.

Many counts were recorded for this clonotype. The chain links TRBV2 to TRBJ2-5, with D perhaps matching TRBD2 (6 bases). Germline values: CDR1 SNHLY, CDR2 FYNNEI. The CDR3 consists of 13 residues. The V gene lost 3 bases and the J gene lost 6 bases, with 11 bases spanning the gap. CDR3 amino acids: CASSEEGLKTQYF. The CDR3 bases are TGTGCCAGCAGTGAGGAGGGGTTAAAGACCCAGTACTTC.

The CDR3 here is CASSPKGAYEQYF. The CDR3 DNA reads as TGCGCCAGCAGCCCCAAGGGGGCCTACGAGCAGTACTTC. The chain combines TRBV5-1 with TRBJ2-7; maybe TRBD1 (6 bases). V was cut by 4 bases and J by 2 bases, with 10 bases left in between. Germline V gives CDR1 SGHRS, CDR2 YFSETQ. The length of the CDR3 is 13 residues.

The sample holds a few counts of this clonotype. V is TRBV9 and J is TRBJ1-1, with D possibly matching TRBD1 (5 bases). In germline, CDR1 is SGDLS, CDR2 YYNGEE. CDR3 size: 14 residues. Trimming took 3 bases from V and 4 from J, leaving 13 bases between them. CDR3 amino acids: CASSALPDSTEAFF. The CDR3 nucleotides are TGTGCCAGCAGCGCTCTCCCAGACAGCACTGAAGCTTTCTTT.

A few counts support this clonotype. This chain links TRBV15 with TRBJ2-7, with D maybe TRBD2 (5 bases). The V end lost 0 bases, the J end lost 3 bases, and 12 bases lay between the germline ends. Germline V gene lookup returns CDR1 LNHNV and CDR2 YYDKDF (reference sequence). This CDR3 is 15 amino acids long. As DNA, the CDR3 is TGTGCCACCAGCAGAGATATCGGGGAACTCTACGAGCAGTACTTC. As protein: CATSRDIGELYEQYF.

This chain links TRBV6-1 with TRBJ2-1; possibly TRBD1 for D (7 bases). This CDR3 has 16 amino acids. V was clipped by 5 bases and J by 6 bases, with 20 bases between them. Germline CDR1 MNHNS, CDR2 SASEGT. The CDR3 region is CASSPLGIQGGNEQFF. The CDR3 nucleotides read TGTGCCAGCAGTCCCCTCGGGATCCAGGGGGGCAATGAGCAGTTCTTC.

The chain joins TRBV14 to TRBJ1-1, with TRBD1 matching 9 bases. With 4 bases clipped from V and 1 base from J, the junction kept 13 bases outside the gene matches. The CDR3 has 18 amino acids. Germline V gene sequence: CDR1 SGHDN, CDR2 FVKESK. The CDR3 DNA reads TGTGCCAGCAGCCCCATTTTTTCGGGGACAGGGTCGAACACTGAAGCTTTCTTT. Residues: CASSPIFSGTGSNTEAFF.

The chain recombines TRBV7-6 with TRBJ1-4; D unclear. With 5 bases removed from V and 8 bases from J, the gap between germline ends came to 21 bases. The germline V gene encodes CDR1 SGHVS and CDR2 FNYEAQ. The CDR3 extends over 16 amino acids. CDR3 DNA sequence: TGTGCCAGCAGCCCCCTAACGGGGAGGACCGGCGAAAAACTGTTTTTT. It codes for CASSPLTGRTGEKLFF.

The table lists this clonotype with a few counts. V and J are TRBV19 and TRBJ1-5; the D gene is possibly TRBD1 (5 bases). The CDR3 extends over 18 amino acids. Trimming removed 1 base at V and 12 bases at J, with 28 bases between. CDR1 is LNHDA, CDR2 SQIVND, per germline (reference sequence). CDR3 bases: TGTGCCAGTAGTATAGCCCACCTTGGGCGGGGCTCGGATGGGAGCCAGCATTTT. Its protein is CASSIAHLGRGSDGSQHF.

This clonotype was seen only a few times. The chain links TRBV12-3 or TRBV12-4 to TRBJ2-2; the D gene is possibly TRBD1 (6 bases). The CDR3 loop spans 14 amino acids. Trimming took off 4 bases at V and 3 bases at J, with 9 bases between the two ends. Written as DNA, the CDR3 is TGTGCCAGCAGTTCAGGACAGTACACCGGGGAGCTGTTTTTT. Residues: CASSSGQYTGELFF.

This clonotype was counted a few times. The J gene is TRBJ2-7, the V gene TRBV5-1; TRBD2 aligns across 7 bases. In germline, CDR1 is SGHRS, CDR2 YFSETQ. The CDR3 is 14 residues long. V lost 4 bases, J lost 3 bases, and 7 bases stayed unmatched. The CDR3 loop is CASSETSVGYEQYF. CDR3 DNA sequence: TGCGCCAGCAGCGAAACTAGCGTAGGCTACGAGCAGTACTTC.

This clonotype was recorded a few times. The chain links TRBV20-1 to TRBJ2-7, with D uncertain. Germline lookup yields CDR1 DFQATT and CDR2 SNEGSKA (reference sequence). V lost 3 bases and J 2 bases, leaving 8 bases between the germline ends. The CDR3 extends over 12 amino acids. The CDR3 bases are TGCAGTGCTAGCATGGATGCCTACGAGCAGTACTTC. As protein: CSASMDAYEQYF.

This chain joins TRBV5-4 and TRBJ1-4, with unresolved D. This CDR3 spans 13 amino acids. Trimming pared 0 bases from V and 8 bases from J, leaving 8 bases between. Per the germline V gene, CDR1 is SGHNT and CDR2 is YYREEE (reference sequence). The CDR3 is CASSLEGKEKLFF. CDR3 in DNA: TGTGCCAGCAGCTTGGAGGGAAAAGAAAAACTGTTTTTT. The full variable domain, in which reference TRBV5-4 and TRBJ1-4 provide the parts outside the CDR3, is ETGVTQSPTHLIKTRGQQVTLRCSSQSGHNTVSWYQQALGQGPQFIFQYYREEENGRGNFPPRFSGLQFPNYSSELNVNALELDDSALYLCASSLEGKEKLFFGSGTQLSVL.

This CDR3 reads CASSQRGVRGEQYF. In DNA form, the CDR3 reads TGTGCCAGCAGTCAAAGGGGTGTTCGGGGCGAGCAGTACTTC. The chain carries TRBV6-1 and TRBJ2-7; tentatively, D is TRBD1 or TRBD2 (5 bases each). Germline V gives CDR1 MNHNS, CDR2 SASEGT. The V gene lost 5 bases and the J gene lost 6 bases, with 17 bases spanning the gap. The CDR3 runs 14 residues.

The sample holds many counts of this clonotype. The chain links TRBV2 to TRBJ1-1; possibly TRBD1 for D (5 bases). The ends were cut back, 4 bases at V and 6 bases at J, with 12 bases in the middle. The CDR3 is made up of 13 amino acids. Germline CDR1 reads SNHLY; CDR2 reads FYNNEI. This chain's CDR3 is CASSVAGLSEAFF. CDR3 DNA sequence: TGTGCCAGCAGTGTGGCAGGGCTGTCTGAAGCTTTCTTT.

This clonotype was recorded a few times. V gene TRBV6-1 combines with J gene TRBJ1-1; D is unclear. The germline V gene encodes CDR1 MNHNS and CDR2 SASEGT. Trimming removed 2 bases at V and 4 bases at J, with 14 bases between. CDR3 length equals 15 residues. In nucleotides, the CDR3 is TGTGCCAGCAGTGAAAGGTCAAGTCGATTCACTGAAGCTTTCTTT. Translated, it gives CASSERSSRFTEAFF.

DNA for the CDR3: TGTGCCAGCAGTTACTCGAGGTCCACGGGCGGCTACACCTTC. The encoded protein is CASSYSRSTGGYTF. V gene TRBV6-2 or TRBV6-3 combines with J gene TRBJ1-2; D unresolved. Trimming stripped 0 bases from V and 8 bases from J, with 13 bases between. Germline V gene data show CDR1 as MNHEY and CDR2 as SVGEGT. This CDR3 is built from 14 residues.

The CDR3 region has the DNA TGTGCCAGTACCCGATCGACTGAGTATGGCTACACCTTC. Translated, it gives CASTRSTEYGYTF. V is TRBV19 and J is TRBJ1-2; D gene uncertain. Trimming removed 7 bases from V and 5 bases from J, with 14 bases in between. CDR1 and CDR2 (germline): LNHDA, SQIVND (reference sequence). The CDR3 is 13 residues long.

The chain couples TRBV20-1 to TRBJ1-1, with D maybe TRBD1 (6 bases). V dropped 6 bases and J dropped 5 bases, with 16 bases sitting between them. The germline V gene has CDR1 DFQATT and CDR2 SNEGSKA (reference sequence). The CDR3 is 13 residues long. The CDR3 protein is CSAIRGGGTEAFF. Written as DNA, the CDR3 is TGCAGTGCAATCCGGGGAGGGGGGACTGAAGCTTTCTTT.

The gene calls are TRBV30 and TRBJ1-1; a possible D gene is TRBD1 (6 bases). Germline CDR1 and CDR2: GTSNPN and SVGIG (reference sequence). With 4 bases removed from V and 0 bases from J, the gap between germline ends came to 9 bases. This CDR3 contains 13 residues. CDR3 DNA: TGTGCCTGGAACAGGGACTTGAACACTGAAGCTTTCTTT. This encodes CAWNRDLNTEAFF.